Below, 18 T cell receptor beta chains from the same sample are listed, as sequenced in a study of regulatory T cells in long-lasting Graves disease. Arm-PCR of CDR3 regions and iRepertoire HTBI primers were used to build TCR beta libraries. Each CDR3 protein is one row after TCRdb ran MiXCR on the multiplex PCR reads. The sample shows about 470,000 distinct CDR3 sequences, under 25% of them seen only once. The time point: persistent/refractory GD, antithyroid drugs over 5 years with positive TRAb. PBMC RNA served as the TCR library source. Sequencing used peripheral blood mononuclear cells (PBMCs), obtained when the disease was refractory, from a patient treated with antithyroid drugs. Receptors were obtained from a female donor with Graves disease.

This clonotype was seen a few times. No conserved phenylalanine or tryptophan is present at the end of the CDR3, so a read error is the likely explanation. This chain's CDR3 is CASSTWTGLTGELFI. The CDR3 coding sequence is TGTGCCAGCAGTACTTGGACAGGGTTGACCGGGGAGCTGTTTATT. The chain is built from TRBV27 and TRBJ2-2, with 8 bases fitting TRBD1. Germline loops: CDR1 MNHEY, CDR2 SMNVEV (reference sequence). The CDR3 totals 15 residues. Unmatched junction bases numbered 7, after V lost 5 bases and J lost 5 bases.

This clonotype was recorded only once. With a much larger clone just one base away, this may be a read error. J is TRBJ2-5 and V is TRBV6-5; D assignment may be TRBD1 or TRBD2 (5 bases each). Deletions cut 3 bases from V and 7 bases from J, with 15 bases between. There are 14 residues in the CDR3. The germline V gene has CDR1 MNHEY and CDR2 SVGAGI. This chain's CDR3 is CASSYWDGKGTQYF. DNA for the CDR3: TGTGCCAGCAGTTATTGGGACGGAAAAGGGACCCAGTACTTC.

For this clonotype: Just one base apart from a much larger clone, this may be a read error. The genes are TRBV5-8 and TRBJ2-2; TRBD2 aligns across 10 bases. Germline lookup yields CDR1 SGHTS and CDR2 YDEGEE. CDR3 size: 16 residues. CDR3 DNA sequence: TGTGCCAGCAGCTTGGAGGAGCGGGGGGGCACCGGGGAGCGGTTTTTT. This sequence encodes CASSLEERGGTGERFF.

There are many counts of this clonotype. V usage is TRBV24-1 and J usage is TRBJ1-5; no definite D call. Germline V gene data show CDR1 as KGHDR and CDR2 as SFDVKD. This CDR3 is 13 amino acids long. Trimming removed 7 bases at V and 8 bases at J, with 14 bases between. The CDR3 bases are TGTGCCACCAGAGACTCCCTTTCGGAGCCCCAGCATTTT. The encoded protein is CATRDSLSEPQHF.

This clonotype was found a few times. The rearrangement joins TRBV7-9 to TRBJ2-7; D remains unclear. V was cut by 5 bases and J by 0 bases, with 8 bases left in between. Germline V gene lookup returns CDR1 SEHNR and CDR2 FQNEAQ (reference sequence). The CDR3 runs to 13 residues. CDR3 amino acids: CASSPTHSYEQYF. CDR3 nucleotide sequence: TGTGCCAGCAGCCCAACTCACTCCTACGAGCAGTACTTC.

This clonotype was detected many times. This rearrangement joins TRBV7-2 to TRBJ1-1; TRBD1 matches 8 bases. The CDR3 extends over 14 amino acids. Germline V gene lookup returns CDR1 SGHTA and CDR2 FQGNSA. The junction had 4 bases not matched to a gene; V was cut back by 5 bases and J by 2 bases. CDR3 coding DNA: TGTGCCAGCAGCCGGGGACAGGCAAACACTGAAGCTTTCTTT. Translating gives CASSRGQANTEAFF.

CDR3 in DNA: TGTGCCAGCAGCTTAGCCGGGAGCAGGGGGACTGAAGCTTTCTTT. It codes for CASSLAGSRGTEAFF. The chain employs TRBV5-6 and TRBJ1-1; 7 nucleotides align to TRBD1. Germline V gene sequence: CDR1 SGHDT, CDR2 YYEEEE. This CDR3 region has 15 residues. V dropped 2 bases and J dropped 5; count of bases not matched to a gene: 9. Combining the CDR3 with reference TRBV5-6 and TRBJ1-1 gives the whole variable domain DAGVTQSPTHLIKTRGQQVTLRCSPKSGHDTVSWYQQALGQGPQFIFQYYEEEERQRGNFPDRFSGHQFPNYSSELNVNALLLGDSALYLCASSLAGSRGTEAFFGQGTRLTVV.

This clonotype showed up just a few times. V is TRBV15 and J is TRBJ1-1; D may be TRBD1 (6 bases). The CDR3 loop spans 14 amino acids. In germline, CDR1 is LNHNV, CDR2 YYDKDF (reference sequence). V shed 9 bases and J shed 1 base, with 15 bases lying between them. For the CDR3, the DNA is TGTGCCACAGCGCGCTTACAGGGGAACACTGAAGCTTTCTTT. This sequence encodes CATARLQGNTEAFF.

The chain is built from TRBV6-6 and TRBJ2-7; 9 nucleotides align to TRBD2. The germline V gene has CDR1 MNHNY and CDR2 SVGAGI (reference sequence). J was trimmed by 7 bases and V by 2 bases; bases with no gene match: 9. There are 15 residues in the CDR3. This CDR3 is CASSYGGLAAWEQYF. The CDR3 DNA is TGTGCCAGCAGTTACGGGGGACTAGCTGCTTGGGAGCAGTACTTC.

This clonotype occurred many times. The chain employs TRBV29-1 and TRBJ1-2, with 10 nucleotides matching TRBD1. After removal of 4 bases from V and 4 bases from J, the junction contained 3 bases not matched to a gene. The CDR3 has 13 residues. CDR1 is SQVTM, CDR2 ANQGSEA, per germline. CDR3 amino acids: CSVGTGGTYGYTF. The CDR3 nucleotides read TGCAGCGTTGGGACAGGGGGGACCTATGGCTACACCTTC.

The J gene is TRBJ1-2, the V gene TRBV7-2, with D uncertain. V was clipped by 1 base and J by 0 bases, with 9 bases between them. Germline values: CDR1 SGHTA, CDR2 FQGNSA. The CDR3 has 15 residues. The CDR3 sequence: CASSLERLANYGYTF. CDR3 DNA: TGTGCCAGCAGCTTAGAGAGATTAGCTAACTATGGCTACACCTTC. Full variable domain (remainder filled in from reference TRBV7-2 and TRBJ1-2): GAGVSQSPSNKVTEKGKDVELRCDPISGHTALYWYRQSLGQGLEFLIYFQGNSAPDKSGLPSDRFSAERTGGSVSTLTIQRTQQEDSAVYLCASSLERLANYGYTFGSGTRLTVV.

The J gene is TRBJ1-6, the V gene TRBV28; D gene ambiguous. The CDR3 is 12 residues long. Germline-derived CDR1 and CDR2 are MDHEN and SYDVKM. V was clipped by 2 bases and J by 12 bases, with 8 bases between them. CDR3 DNA: TGTGCCAGCAGTTTAGAGGGTTTACCCCTCCACTTT. This gives the protein CASSLEGLPLHF. Full variable domain (rest looked up from reference TRBV28 and TRBJ1-6): DVKVTQSSRYLVKRTGEKVFLECVQDMDHENMFWYRQDPGLGLRLIYFSYDVKMKEKGDIPEGYSVSREKKERFSLILESASTNQTSMYLCASSLEGLPLHFGNGTRLTVT.

The chain couples TRBV5-1 to TRBJ1-1; D remains unclear. The CDR3 runs 14 residues. Between the trimmed V and J ends, which lost 0 bases and 1 base, there was a span of 7 bases. CDR1 SGHRS and CDR2 YFSETQ come from the germline V gene. This CDR3 reads CASSLDVGNTEAFF. The CDR3 coding sequence is TGCGCCAGCAGCTTGGACGTAGGGAACACTGAAGCTTTCTTT.

This clonotype was counted at least ten times. J is TRBJ1-2 and V is TRBV28; 9 positions match TRBD1. V dropped 6 bases and J dropped 8; count of bases not matched to a gene: 10. CDR1 and CDR2 from the germline V gene are MDHEN and SYDVKM. The CDR3 has 14 residues. DNA for the CDR3: TGTGCCAGCAGCCGTACAGGGGGCGGCTACGGCTACACCTTC. Encoded protein: CASSRTGGGYGYTF.

This clonotype showed up many times. In DNA, the CDR3 is TGTGCCAGCAGTTTTCCAGTAACCCAAGAGACCCAGTACTTC. Its translation: CASSFPVTQETQYF. The chain employs TRBV28 and TRBJ2-5, with D hard to call. Germline-derived CDR1 and CDR2 are MDHEN and SYDVKM. V was trimmed by 3 bases and J by 1 base, leaving 9 bases between them. The CDR3 runs 14 residues.

This clonotype was counted between two and nine times. The CDR3 sequence: CASSLDGGNEQFF. CDR3 nucleotide sequence: TGTGCCAGCAGCCTTGACGGCGGTAATGAGCAGTTCTTC. The chain carries TRBV28 and TRBJ2-1, with D unresolved. CDR3 length: 13 residues. The V gene lost 6 bases and the J gene lost 7 bases, with 13 bases spanning the gap. CDR1 is MDHEN, CDR2 SYDVKM, per germline. Combining the CDR3 with reference TRBV28 and TRBJ2-1 gives the whole variable domain DVKVTQSSRYLVKRTGEKVFLECVQDMDHENMFWYRQDPGLGLRLIYFSYDVKMKEKGDIPEGYSVSREKKERFSLILESASTNQTSMYLCASSLDGGNEQFFGPGTRLTVL.

The V and J genes are TRBV7-9 and TRBJ1-4; D is uncertain. V was trimmed by 3 bases and J by 6 bases, leaving 11 bases between them. Germline V gene lookup returns CDR1 SEHNR and CDR2 FQNEAQ (reference sequence). CDR3 length: 14 residues. CDR3 nucleotides: TGTGCCAGCAGCTTCCTCGGGATGCATGAAAAACTGTTTTTT. It codes for CASSFLGMHEKLFF.

This clonotype was counted ten times or more. The V and J genes are TRBV6-2 or TRBV6-3 and TRBJ1-5; 7 bases align to TRBD1. CDR3 length: 16 residues. Germline values: CDR1 MNHEY, CDR2 SVGEGT. With V trimmed by 4 bases and J by 1 base, 7 bases remained unmatched. CDR3 sequence reads: CASSLMTGSSNQPQHF. CDR3 nucleotides: TGTGCCAGCAGTTTAATGACAGGGTCAAGCAATCAGCCCCAGCATTTT.